This TCR beta chain was sequenced during a study of blood T cells in healthy people across ages. This CDR3 region has 14 residues. Trimming shortened V by 5 bases and J by 7 bases, and 14 bases separated the two germline ends. CDR1 and CDR2 from the germline V gene are SGHTA and FQGTGA. For the second PCR, which ran for about 7 to 12 cycles, a sample-barcoded 5' primer and a J-beta primer mix were used. MiXCR, run by TCRdb on the 5' RACE reads, gives a single entry per CDR3 protein. The sample has around 820,000 distinct CDR3 sequences, 25% seen once. The data also belong to a second study, concerning T cells of mothers and their children.

The receptor was isolated from a boy between 10 and 17 years old in good health. Sequences were obtained from blood. The chain is built from TRBV7-3 and TRBJ2-2; D might be TRBD2 (6 bases). The CDR3 DNA reads TGTGCCAGCAGCCTTAGCGGTTTAGGCGGGGAGCTGTTTTTT. Its protein product is CASSLSGLGGELFF.